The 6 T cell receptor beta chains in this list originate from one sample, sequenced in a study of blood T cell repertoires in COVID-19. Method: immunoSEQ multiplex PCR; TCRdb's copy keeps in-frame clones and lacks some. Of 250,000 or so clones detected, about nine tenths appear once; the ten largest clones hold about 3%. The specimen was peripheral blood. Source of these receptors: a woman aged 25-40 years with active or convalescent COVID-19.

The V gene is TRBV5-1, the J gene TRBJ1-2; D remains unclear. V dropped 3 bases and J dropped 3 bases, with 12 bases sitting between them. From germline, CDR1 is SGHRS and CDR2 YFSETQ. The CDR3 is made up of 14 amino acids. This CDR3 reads CASSSRGVDYGYTF. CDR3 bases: TGCGCCAGCAGCTCGCGGGGAGTTGACTATGGCTACACCTTC.

The CDR3 coding sequence is TGTGCCTGGAGGGCAGGGGGAAACACCATATATTTT. It is translated as CAWRAGGNTIYF. V usage is TRBV30 and J usage is TRBJ1-3, with D perhaps matching TRBD1 (5 bases). The CDR3 consists of 12 residues. The V gene lost 3 bases and the J gene lost 4 bases, with 7 bases spanning the gap. In germline, CDR1 is GTSNPN, CDR2 SVGIG (reference sequence).

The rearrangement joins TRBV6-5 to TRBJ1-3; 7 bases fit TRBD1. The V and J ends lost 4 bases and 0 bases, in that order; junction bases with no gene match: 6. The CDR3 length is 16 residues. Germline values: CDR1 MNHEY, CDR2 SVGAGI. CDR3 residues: CASSWTGRLSGNTIYF. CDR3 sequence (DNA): TGTGCCAGCAGTTGGACAGGCCGACTCTCTGGAAACACCATATATTTT.

The CDR3 protein is CASSHGQLEKLFF. CDR3 sequence (DNA): TGTGCCAGCTCGCACGGACAGCTTGAAAAACTGTTTTTT. V and J are TRBV19 and TRBJ1-4, with D possibly matching TRBD1 (6 bases). This CDR3 contains 13 residues. V lost 9 bases and J 7 bases, leaving 15 bases between the germline ends. Germline V gene sequence: CDR1 LNHDA, CDR2 SQIVND (reference sequence). Looking up the rest from reference TRBV19 and TRBJ1-4 gives the full variable domain: DGGITQSPKYLFRKEGQNVTLSCEQNLNHDAMYWYRQDPGQGLRLIYYSQIVNDFQKGDIAEGYSVSREKKESFPLTVTSAQKNPTAFYLCASSHGQLEKLFFGSGTQLSVL.

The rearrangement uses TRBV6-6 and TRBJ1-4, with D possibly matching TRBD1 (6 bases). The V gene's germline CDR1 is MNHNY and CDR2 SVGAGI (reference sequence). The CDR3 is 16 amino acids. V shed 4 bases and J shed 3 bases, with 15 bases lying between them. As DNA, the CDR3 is TGTGCCAGCAGTTCTCGGGACACCGGCGCTAATGAAAAACTGTTTTTT. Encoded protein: CASSSRDTGANEKLFF.

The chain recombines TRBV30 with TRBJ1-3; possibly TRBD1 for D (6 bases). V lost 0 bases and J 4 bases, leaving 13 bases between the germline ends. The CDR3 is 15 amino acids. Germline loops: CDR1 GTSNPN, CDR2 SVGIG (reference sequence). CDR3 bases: TGTGCCTGGAGTGTAAAAGGGGGGGCAGGAAACACCATATATTTT. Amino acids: CAWSVKGGAGNTIYF.